The entry below describes one TCR beta chain. Its antigen remains unidentified. These data originate in a study of response to subunit inactivated influenza vaccine. The study's findings and limits: The study's authors posited that every seasonal influenza vaccination enlists few new T cells.

Each CDR3 protein is one row after TCRdb ran MiXCR on the RT-PCR reads. The sample gives 700,000 to 800,000 distinct CDR3 sequences, about a fifth of which show up once; 9.5% to 13% is in the top ten. This clonotype was obtained from a man over 45 who received an inactivated influenza vaccine. Sample: PBMCs from blood, taken 4 to 6 days after vaccination.

The CDR3, as DNA: TGTGCCACCAGTGATACCAACCGGGCCCAGTACTTC. Encoded protein: CATSDTNRAQYF. The chain recombines TRBV24-1 with TRBJ2-5; D gene ambiguous. The ends were cut back, 3 bases at V and 9 bases at J, with 10 bases in the middle. Germline V gives CDR1 KGHDR, CDR2 SFDVKD. CDR3 length equals 12 residues.